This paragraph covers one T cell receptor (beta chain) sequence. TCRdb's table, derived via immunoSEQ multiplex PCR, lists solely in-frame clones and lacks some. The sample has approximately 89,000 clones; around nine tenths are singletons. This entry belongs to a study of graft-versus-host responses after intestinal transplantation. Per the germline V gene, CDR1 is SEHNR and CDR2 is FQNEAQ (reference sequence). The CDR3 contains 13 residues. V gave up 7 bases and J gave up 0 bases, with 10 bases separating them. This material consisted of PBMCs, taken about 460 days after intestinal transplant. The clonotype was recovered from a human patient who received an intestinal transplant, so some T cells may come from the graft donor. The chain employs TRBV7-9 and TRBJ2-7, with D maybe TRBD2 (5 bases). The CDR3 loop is CASNTRSSYEQYF. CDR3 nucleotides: TGTGCCAGCAACACTAGGTCCTCCTACGAGCAGTACTTC.